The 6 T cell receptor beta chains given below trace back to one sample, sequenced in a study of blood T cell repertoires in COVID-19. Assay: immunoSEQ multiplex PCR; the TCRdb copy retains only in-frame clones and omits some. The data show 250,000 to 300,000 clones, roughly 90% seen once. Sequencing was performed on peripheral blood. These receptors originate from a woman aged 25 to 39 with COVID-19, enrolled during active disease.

In nucleotides, the CDR3 is TGCGCCAGCAGCCAGCAAAGGGGACAGTTAAACTATGGCTACACCTTC. This encodes CASSQQRGQLNYGYTF. J is TRBJ1-2 and V is TRBV4-1; 7 bases match TRBD1. Germline CDR1 reads MGHRA; CDR2 reads YSYEKL. The V segment lost 3 bases and the J segment 2 bases; nucleotides outside the gene matches: 9. This CDR3 is 16 amino acids long.

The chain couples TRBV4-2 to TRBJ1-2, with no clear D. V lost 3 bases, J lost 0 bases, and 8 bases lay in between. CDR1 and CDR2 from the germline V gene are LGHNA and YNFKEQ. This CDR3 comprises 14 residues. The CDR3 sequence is CASSQVGTNYGYTF. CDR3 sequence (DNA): TGTGCCAGCAGCCAGGTGGGCACTAACTATGGCTACACCTTC.

The CDR3 spells CASSEEYSRGEQYF. In DNA, the CDR3 is TGTGCCAGCAGTGAAGAATATTCTCGGGGCGAGCAGTACTTC. The chain employs TRBV6-1 and TRBJ2-7; D perhaps matches TRBD2 (5 bases). CDR1 MNHNS and CDR2 SASEGT come from the germline V gene. There are 14 residues in the CDR3. Deletions cut 1 base from V and 6 bases from J, with 13 bases between.

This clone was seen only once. The CDR3 loop reads CASSQSSQNHNEQFF. For the CDR3, the DNA is TGTGCCAGCAGCCAATCTTCACAAAACCACAATGAGCAGTTCTTC. J is TRBJ2-1 and V is TRBV16; D remains ambiguous. The CDR3 sequence is 15 residues long. CDR1 KGHSY and CDR2 FQNENV come from the germline V gene. V lost 0 bases and J lost 5, with 11 bases in between.

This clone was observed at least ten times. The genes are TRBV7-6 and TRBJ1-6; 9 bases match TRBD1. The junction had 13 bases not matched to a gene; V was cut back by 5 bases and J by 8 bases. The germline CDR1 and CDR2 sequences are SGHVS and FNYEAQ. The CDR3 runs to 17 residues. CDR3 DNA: TGTGCCAGCAGCCCGCGCGGGTCGGGACAGGGATATTCACCCCTCCACTTT. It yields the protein CASSPRGSGQGYSPLHF.

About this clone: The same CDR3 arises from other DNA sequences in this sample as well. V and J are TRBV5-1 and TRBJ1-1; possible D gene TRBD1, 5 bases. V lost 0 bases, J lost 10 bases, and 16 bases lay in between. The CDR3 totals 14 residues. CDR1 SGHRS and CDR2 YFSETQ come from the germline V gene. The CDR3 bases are TGCGCCAGCAGCTTGGACCCGGGGCGGGGGGGAGCTTTCTTT. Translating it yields CASSLDPGRGGAFF.